The 9 T cell receptor beta chains listed next were all sequenced from one sample in a study of blood T cell repertoires in COVID-19. Sequencing was performed with immunoSEQ multiplex PCR; in TCRdb, only in-frame clones are kept and a portion is missing. The sample yields about 240,000 clones, 87% seen once. Sequencing was performed on peripheral blood. These receptors were obtained from a man in his fifties or sixties who had recovered from COVID-19.

This sequence joins TRBV30 and TRBJ1-1; D might be TRBD1 (6 bases). This CDR3 has 15 residues. Germline lookup yields CDR1 GTSNPN and CDR2 SVGIG (reference sequence). Trimming stripped 5 bases from V and 5 bases from J, with 21 bases between. The DNA of the CDR3 is TGTGCCTGGGTACAGGACGTAAGCAGGGGAACTGAAGCTTTCTTT. Encoded protein: CAWVQDVSRGTEAFF. The whole variable domain, remainder taken from reference TRBV30 and TRBJ1-1, is SQTIHQWPATLVQPVGSPLSLECTVEGTSNPNLYWYRQAAGRGLQLLFYSVGIGQISSEVPQNLSASRPQDRQFILSSKKLLLSDSGFYLCAWVQDVSRGTEAFFGQGTRLTVV.

The genes are TRBV19 and TRBJ2-3, with D perhaps TRBD2 (6 bases). V was cut by 7 bases and J by 2 bases, with 13 bases left in between. Germline-derived CDR1 and CDR2 are LNHDA and SQIVND (reference sequence). This CDR3 has 14 residues. In nucleotides, the CDR3 is TGTGCCAGTACCGATGGGGGGAACACAGATACGCAGTATTTT. This gives the protein CASTDGGNTDTQYF.

This clone was recorded only once. The rearrangement links TRBV5-1 to TRBJ2-5, with D perhaps matching TRBD2 (5 bases). Germline-derived CDR1 and CDR2 are SGHRS and YFSETQ. Trimming removed 2 bases at V and 4 bases at J, with 12 bases between. This CDR3 contains 14 residues. The CDR3 sequence: CASSLPGMTETQYF. CDR3 bases: TGCGCCAGCAGCTTACCGGGGATGACAGAGACCCAGTACTTC.

The chain links TRBV3-1 (or the pseudogene TRBV3-2) to TRBJ2-4, with TRBD1 matching 9 bases. This CDR3 is 16 amino acids long. CDR1 is LGHDT, CDR2 YNNKEL, per germline (reference sequence). V lost 1 base to trimming and J lost 5 bases; unmatched junction nucleotides: 6. The CDR3 loop is CASSQGIGTGQNIQYF. The CDR3, as DNA: TGTGCCAGCAGCCAAGGCATCGGGACAGGGCAAAACATTCAGTACTTC.

The V and J genes are TRBV5-6 and TRBJ1-1, with D possibly being TRBD1 (5 bases). The V gene lost 5 bases and the J gene lost 1 base, with 18 bases spanning the gap. The CDR3 is 16 residues long. The germline gives CDR1 SGHDT, CDR2 YYEEEE. CDR3 bases: TGTGCCAGCAGTTACAAAACTCCGGGGGGGAACACTGAAGCTTTCTTT. This codes for CASSYKTPGGNTEAFF. The variable domain in full, completed from reference TRBV5-6 and TRBJ1-1, reads DAGVTQSPTHLIKTRGQQVTLRCSPKSGHDTVSWYQQALGQGPQFIFQYYEEEERQRGNFPDRFSGHQFPNYSSELNVNALLLGDSALYLCASSYKTPGGNTEAFFGQGTRLTVV.

This chain joins TRBV5-5 and TRBJ1-5; no clear D gene. The germline V gene encodes CDR1 SGHKS and CDR2 YYEKEE (reference sequence). The CDR3 has 15 residues. V lost 4 bases and J 1 base, leaving 12 bases between the germline ends. CDR3 in DNA: TGTGCCAGCAGCAAAGCGGAAGTGAGCAATCAGCCCCAGCATTTT. It codes for CASSKAEVSNQPQHF.

The chain carries TRBV9 and TRBJ1-1, with D possibly TRBD1 on 5 matching bases. The CDR3 length is 15 residues. Between the trimmed V and J ends, which lost 2 bases and 3 bases, there was a span of 14 bases. The V gene's germline CDR1 is SGDLS and CDR2 YYNGEE. The CDR3 region has the DNA TGTGCCAGCAGCGTCCGGGGGGACGTCGACACTGAAGCTTTCTTT. Amino acid sequence: CASSVRGDVDTEAFF.

The J gene is TRBJ2-7, the V gene TRBV7-8; perhaps TRBD2 as D (6 bases). Deletions cut 5 bases from V and 3 bases from J, with 17 bases between. CDR3 length equals 15 residues. Germline CDR1 and CDR2: SGHVS and FQNEAQ. CDR3 sequence reads: CASSPTGTSNYEQYV. The CDR3 DNA reads TGTGCCAGCAGCCCCACCGGGACTTCAAACTACGAGCAGTACGTC.

J is TRBJ1-4 and V is TRBV7-6; 12 bases fit TRBD1. Unmatched junction bases numbered 4, after V lost 5 bases and J lost 3 bases. The CDR3 is 16 residues long. Germline lookup yields CDR1 SGHVS and CDR2 FNYEAQ. The CDR3: CASSPGQGAANEKLFF. In nucleotides, the CDR3 is TGTGCCAGCAGCCCGGGACAGGGGGCCGCTAATGAAAAACTGTTTTTT.